This T cell receptor (beta chain) was retrieved from a study of beta chain features in type 1 diabetes. Investigators reverse transcribed all isolated RNA, so they sequenced expressed TCRB transcripts. The data were produced by immunoSEQ multiplex PCR, yet TCRdb's version contains in-frame clones alone and is incomplete. Here the sample spans a few hundred thousand clones, approximately 16% being singletons. Sorted populations all had greater than 95% purity. V lost 4 bases, J lost 2 bases, and 5 bases stayed unmatched. The CDR3 covers 15 residues. Germline CDR1 SGHRS, CDR2 YFSETQ. The V call is TRBV5-1, the J call TRBJ2-7; TRBD2 matches at 11 bases. The sequenced sample consisted of naive CD4+ T cells from blood. This receptor was obtained from a woman in her late teens or twenties in good health. The CDR3 reads CASSHSGRAAYEQYF. CDR3 coding DNA: TGCGCCAGCAGCCATAGCGGGAGGGCCGCCTACGAGCAGTACTTC. Together with reference TRBV5-1 and TRBJ2-7, the CDR3 gives the full variable domain: KAGVTQTPRYLIKTRGQQVTLSCSPISGHRSVSWYQQTPGQGLQFLFEYFSETQRNKGNFPGRFSGRQFSNSRSEMNVSTLELGDSALYLCASSHSGRAAYEQYFGPGTRLTVT.